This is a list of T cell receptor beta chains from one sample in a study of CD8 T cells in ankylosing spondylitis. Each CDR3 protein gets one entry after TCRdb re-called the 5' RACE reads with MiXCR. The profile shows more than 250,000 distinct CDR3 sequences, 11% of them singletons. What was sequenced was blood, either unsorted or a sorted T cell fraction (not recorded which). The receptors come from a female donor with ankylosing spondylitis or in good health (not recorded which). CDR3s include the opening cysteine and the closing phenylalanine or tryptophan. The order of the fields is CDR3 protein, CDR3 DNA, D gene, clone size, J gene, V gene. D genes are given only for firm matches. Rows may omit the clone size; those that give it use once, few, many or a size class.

CDR3aa: CASSAPPGTQAFF
CDR3nt: TGTGCCAGCAGTGCTCCGCCGGGGACCCAAGCTTTCTTT
d_gene: NA
abundance: many
j_gene: TRBJ1-1
v_gene: TRBV6-1

CDR3aa: CASIAGTSGGALFF
CDR3nt: TGTGCCAGCATTGCCGGGACTAGCGGGGGGGCGCTGTTCTTC
d_gene: TRBD2
abundance: NA
j_gene: TRBJ2-1
v_gene: TRBV6-1

CDR3aa: CASSKGANPETQYF
CDR3nt: TGCGCCAGCAGCAAGGGAGCCAACCCCGAGACCCAGTACTTC
d_gene: NA
abundance: many
j_gene: TRBJ2-5
v_gene: TRBV5-1

CDR3aa: CSARGAITDTQYF
CDR3nt: TGCAGTGCCCGCGGGGCTATCACAGATACGCAGTATTTT
d_gene: NA
abundance: many
j_gene: TRBJ2-3
v_gene: TRBV20-1

CDR3aa: CSAPRTIVNTEAFF
CDR3nt: TGCAGTGCCCCCCGGACTATAGTGAACACTGAAGCTTTCTTT
d_gene: NA
abundance: NA
j_gene: TRBJ1-1
v_gene: TRBV20-1

CDR3aa: CASSLGPGRGNYGYTF
CDR3nt: TGCGCCAGCAGCTTGGGTCCGGGACGGGGTAACTATGGCTACACCTTC
d_gene: NA
abundance: many
j_gene: TRBJ1-2
v_gene: TRBV5-1

CDR3aa: CASSGTGAGAAFF
CDR3nt: TGTGCCAGCAGCGGAACAGGGGCAGGAGCGGCTTTCTTT
d_gene: TRBD1
abundance: many
j_gene: TRBJ1-1
v_gene: TRBV5-6

CDR3aa: CASSPDFSMGDTQYF
CDR3nt: TGTGCCAGCAGTCCGGACTTTTCTATGGGAGATACGCAGTATTTT
d_gene: NA
abundance: NA
j_gene: TRBJ2-3
v_gene: TRBV7-9

CDR3aa: CSARQPLAGGNEQFF
CDR3nt: TGCAGTGCTAGACAGCCACTAGCGGGAGGAAATGAGCAGTTCTTC
d_gene: TRBD2
abundance: few
j_gene: TRBJ2-1
v_gene: TRBV20-1

CDR3aa: CSARDTRTDTGELFF
CDR3nt: TGCAGTGCTAGAGACACCCGGACAGACACCGGGGAGCTGTTTTTT
d_gene: NA
abundance: many
j_gene: TRBJ2-2
v_gene: TRBV20-1

CDR3aa: CATLRLQGTAETQYF
CDR3nt: TGTGCCACCCTCCGCCTTCAGGGGACGGCAGAGACCCAGTACTTC
d_gene: NA
abundance: NA
j_gene: TRBJ2-5
v_gene: TRBV28

CDR3aa: CASSLEQGLVNTEAFF
CDR3nt: TGTGCCAGCAGCTTAGAACAGGGGTTGGTGAACACTGAAGCTTTCTTT
d_gene: TRBD1
abundance: many
j_gene: TRBJ1-1
v_gene: TRBV7-8

CDR3aa: CASGRGGVNEQFF
CDR3nt: TGTGCCAGCGGGCGGGGGGGGGTGAATGAGCAGTTCTTC
d_gene: TRBD2
abundance: many
j_gene: TRBJ2-1
v_gene: TRBV7-2

CDR3aa: CASSLAETFTEAFF
CDR3nt: TGTGCCAGCAGCTTGGCCGAGACATTCACTGAAGCTTTCTTT
d_gene: NA
abundance: many
j_gene: TRBJ1-1
v_gene: TRBV5-5

CDR3aa: CASSLGLQSPDTQYF
CDR3nt: TGTGCCAGCAGCTTGGGTCTACAAAGCCCAGATACGCAGTATTTT
d_gene: NA
abundance: many
j_gene: TRBJ2-3
v_gene: TRBV5-6

CDR3aa: CSATRTAQETQYF
CDR3nt: TGCAGTGCTACAAGGACGGCTCAAGAGACCCAGTACTTC
d_gene: NA
abundance: many
j_gene: TRBJ2-5
v_gene: TRBV20-1

CDR3aa: CATGRAAYGYTF
CDR3nt: TGTGCCACAGGGCGGGCGGCGTATGGCTACACCTTC
d_gene: NA
abundance: few
j_gene: TRBJ1-2
v_gene: TRBV27

CDR3aa: CASSFYGTSGSRQFF
CDR3nt: TGTGCCAGCAGTTTCTATGGGACTAGCGGGAGTCGGCAGTTCTTC
d_gene: TRBD2
abundance: many
j_gene: TRBJ2-1
v_gene: TRBV12-3/TRBV12-4

CDR3aa: CATSRLKDTQYF
CDR3nt: TGTGCCACCAGCAGGCTCAAGGATACGCAGTATTTT
d_gene: NA
abundance: few
j_gene: TRBJ2-3
v_gene: TRBV15

CDR3aa: CSVKTGGVGSPLHF
CDR3nt: TGCAGCGTTAAGACAGGGGGCGTAGGATCACCCCTCCACTTT
d_gene: TRBD1
abundance: many
j_gene: TRBJ1-6
v_gene: TRBV29-1

CDR3aa: CASSPFGGWDEQYF
CDR3nt: TGTGCCAGCAGCCCATTCGGGGGGTGGGACGAGCAGTACTTC
d_gene: TRBD2
abundance: NA
j_gene: TRBJ2-7
v_gene: TRBV11-2

CDR3aa: CASSQDPSSYNEQFF
CDR3nt: TGCGCCAGCAGCCAAGACCCCAGCTCCTACAATGAGCAGTTCTTC
d_gene: NA
abundance: many
j_gene: TRBJ2-1
v_gene: TRBV4-3

CDR3aa: CASSGSGTTAEQYF
CDR3nt: TGCGCCAGCAGTGGATCGGGGACTACCGCGGAGCAGTATTTT
d_gene: TRBD2
abundance: few
j_gene: TRBJ2-3
v_gene: TRBV10-1

CDR3aa: CASSPGTVGSYNEQFF
CDR3nt: TGTGCCAGCAGCCCTGGGACGGTGGGCTCCTACAATGAGCAGTTCTTC
d_gene: NA
abundance: many
j_gene: TRBJ2-1
v_gene: TRBV5-5

CDR3aa: CSGDWLETQYF
CDR3nt: TGCAGCGGCGACTGGTTAGAGACCCAGTACTTC
d_gene: NA
abundance: NA
j_gene: TRBJ2-5
v_gene: TRBV29-1

CDR3aa: CASRKEETQYF
CDR3nt: TGTGCCAGCAGGAAAGAAGAGACCCAGTACTTC
d_gene: NA
abundance: many
j_gene: TRBJ2-5
v_gene: TRBV12-3/TRBV12-4

CDR3aa: CASSPEGLAGVRADTQYF
CDR3nt: TGTGCCAGCAGCCCGGAGGGACTAGCGGGAGTTAGGGCAGATACGCAGTATTTT
d_gene: TRBD2
abundance: many
j_gene: TRBJ2-3
v_gene: TRBV11-3

CDR3aa: CASSRQPAGSGFYEQYF
CDR3nt: TGTGCCAGCAGCCGGCAGCCCGCAGGGTCGGGGTTTTACGAGCAGTACTTC
d_gene: NA
abundance: few
j_gene: TRBJ2-7
v_gene: TRBV16

CDR3aa: CSARESTIQETQYF
CDR3nt: TGCAGTGCTAGAGAATCCACGATCCAAGAGACCCAGTACTTC
d_gene: NA
abundance: many
j_gene: TRBJ2-5
v_gene: TRBV20-1

CDR3aa: CAIRTYTDTQYF
CDR3nt: TGTGCCATCAGGACGTACACAGATACGCAGTATTTT
d_gene: NA
abundance: NA
j_gene: TRBJ2-3
v_gene: TRBV10-3

CDR3aa: CSANLHSGEQFF
CDR3nt: TGCAGTGCGAATCTTCACAGCGGTGAGCAGTTCTTC
d_gene: NA
abundance: many
j_gene: TRBJ2-1
v_gene: TRBV20-1

CDR3aa: CASSLPRTGPNTGELFF
CDR3nt: TGTGCCAGCAGCCTGCCTCGGACAGGGCCGAACACCGGGGAGCTGTTTTTT
d_gene: TRBD1
abundance: NA
j_gene: TRBJ2-2
v_gene: TRBV7-2

CDR3aa: CASSLISGGIDNEQFF
CDR3nt: TGCGCCAGCAGCTTGATCTCAGGGGGCATCGACAATGAGCAGTTCTTC
d_gene: TRBD1
abundance: many
j_gene: TRBJ2-1
v_gene: TRBV5-1

CDR3aa: CSAREIAGNYNEQFF
CDR3nt: TGCAGTGCTAGAGAAATAGCGGGAAACTACAATGAGCAGTTCTTC
d_gene: TRBD2
abundance: many
j_gene: TRBJ2-1
v_gene: TRBV20-1

CDR3aa: CASSFGLAGGREQYF
CDR3nt: TGTGCCAGCAGCTTTGGTCTAGCGGGAGGGAGGGAGCAGTACTTC
d_gene: TRBD2
abundance: few
j_gene: TRBJ2-7
v_gene: TRBV7-2

CDR3aa: CSAKPIRGQGNNEQFF
CDR3nt: TGCAGTGCTAAGCCCATCCGGGGACAGGGAAACAATGAGCAGTTCTTC
d_gene: TRBD1
abundance: few
j_gene: TRBJ2-1
v_gene: TRBV20-1

CDR3aa: CASSVPGGSNTQYF
CDR3nt: TGTGCCAGCAGCGTACCGGGGGGTTCGAATACGCAGTATTTT
d_gene: TRBD2
abundance: many
j_gene: TRBJ2-3
v_gene: TRBV9

CDR3aa: CASRVKVVTEAFF
CDR3nt: TGTGCCAGCAGGGTTAAAGTGGTTACTGAAGCTTTCTTT
d_gene: NA
abundance: few
j_gene: TRBJ1-1
v_gene: TRBV12-3/TRBV12-4

CDR3aa: CASSPPDSNGDNEQFF
CDR3nt: TGTGCCAGCAGCCCCCCCGACAGCAATGGAGACAATGAGCAGTTCTTC
d_gene: NA
abundance: few
j_gene: TRBJ2-1
v_gene: TRBV7-9

CDR3aa: CASALSRGSAYGYTF
CDR3nt: TGTGCTAGTGCCCTCTCACGGGGGTCAGCCTATGGCTACACCTTC
d_gene: NA
abundance: NA
j_gene: TRBJ1-2
v_gene: TRBV12-5

CDR3aa: CASSRGPTPEEKLFF
CDR3nt: TGTGCCAGCAGCCGTGGACCTACTCCCGAAGAAAAACTGTTTTTT
d_gene: NA
abundance: few
j_gene: TRBJ1-4
v_gene: TRBV11-1

CDR3aa: CASSFRTGQTSGANVLTF
CDR3nt: TGTGCCAGCAGCTTCCGCACGGGACAAACCTCTGGGGCCAACGTCCTGACTTTC
d_gene: NA
abundance: few
j_gene: TRBJ2-6
v_gene: TRBV11-2

CDR3aa: CSANDPGSGATNEQFF
CDR3nt: TGCAGTGCCAATGATCCGGGTAGCGGAGCCACTAATGAGCAGTTCTTC
d_gene: NA
abundance: few
j_gene: TRBJ2-1
v_gene: TRBV20-1